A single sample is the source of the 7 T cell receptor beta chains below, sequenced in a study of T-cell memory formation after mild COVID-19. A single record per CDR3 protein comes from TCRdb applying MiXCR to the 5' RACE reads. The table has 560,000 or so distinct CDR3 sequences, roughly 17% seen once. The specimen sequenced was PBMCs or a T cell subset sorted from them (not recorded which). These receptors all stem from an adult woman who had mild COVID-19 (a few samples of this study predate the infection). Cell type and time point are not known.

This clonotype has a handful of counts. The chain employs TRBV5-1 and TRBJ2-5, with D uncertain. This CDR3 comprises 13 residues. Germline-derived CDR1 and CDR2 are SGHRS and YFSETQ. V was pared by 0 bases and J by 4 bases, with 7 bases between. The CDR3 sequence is CASSLVEPETQYF. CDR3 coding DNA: TGCGCCAGCAGCTTGGTAGAACCAGAGACCCAGTACTTC.

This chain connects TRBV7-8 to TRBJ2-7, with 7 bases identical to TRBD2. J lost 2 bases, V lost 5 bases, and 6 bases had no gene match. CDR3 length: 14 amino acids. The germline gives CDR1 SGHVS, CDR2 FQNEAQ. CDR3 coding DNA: TGTGCCAGCAGCCCACTAGCGCAGACCTACGAGCAGTACTTC. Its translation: CASSPLAQTYEQYF.

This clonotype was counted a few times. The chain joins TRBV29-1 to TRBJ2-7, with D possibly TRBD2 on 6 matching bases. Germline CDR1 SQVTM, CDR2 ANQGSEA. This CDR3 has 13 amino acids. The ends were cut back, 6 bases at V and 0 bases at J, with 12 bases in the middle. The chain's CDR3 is CSVCRDCSYEQYF. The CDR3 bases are TGCAGCGTGTGCCGGGACTGCTCCTACGAGCAGTACTTC.

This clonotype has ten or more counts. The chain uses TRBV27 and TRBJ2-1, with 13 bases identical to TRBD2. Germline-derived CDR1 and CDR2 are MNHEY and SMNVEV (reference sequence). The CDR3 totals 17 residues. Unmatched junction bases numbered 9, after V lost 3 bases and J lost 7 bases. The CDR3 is CASSFRLAGGEDNEQFF. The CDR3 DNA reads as TGTGCCAGCAGTTTCCGACTAGCGGGGGGTGAAGATAATGAGCAGTTCTTC.

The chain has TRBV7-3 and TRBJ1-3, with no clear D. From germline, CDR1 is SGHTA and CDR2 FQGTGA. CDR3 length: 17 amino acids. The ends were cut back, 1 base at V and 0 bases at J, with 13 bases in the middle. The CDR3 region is CASSLIFSELSGNTIYF. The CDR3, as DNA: TGTGCCAGCAGCTTAATTTTCTCAGAGCTCTCTGGAAACACCATATATTTT.

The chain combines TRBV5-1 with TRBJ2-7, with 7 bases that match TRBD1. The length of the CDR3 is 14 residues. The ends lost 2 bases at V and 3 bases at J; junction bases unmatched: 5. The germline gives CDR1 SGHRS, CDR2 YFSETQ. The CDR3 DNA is TGCGCCAGCAGCTTCCGGGACAGCCTCTACGAGCAGTACTTC. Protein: CASSFRDSLYEQYF.

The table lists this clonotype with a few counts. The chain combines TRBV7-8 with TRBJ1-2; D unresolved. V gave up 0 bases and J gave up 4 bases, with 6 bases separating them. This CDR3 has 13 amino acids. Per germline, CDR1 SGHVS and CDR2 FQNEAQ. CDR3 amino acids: CASSLARSYGYTF. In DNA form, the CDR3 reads TGTGCCAGCAGCTTAGCGCGGTCCTATGGCTACACCTTC.